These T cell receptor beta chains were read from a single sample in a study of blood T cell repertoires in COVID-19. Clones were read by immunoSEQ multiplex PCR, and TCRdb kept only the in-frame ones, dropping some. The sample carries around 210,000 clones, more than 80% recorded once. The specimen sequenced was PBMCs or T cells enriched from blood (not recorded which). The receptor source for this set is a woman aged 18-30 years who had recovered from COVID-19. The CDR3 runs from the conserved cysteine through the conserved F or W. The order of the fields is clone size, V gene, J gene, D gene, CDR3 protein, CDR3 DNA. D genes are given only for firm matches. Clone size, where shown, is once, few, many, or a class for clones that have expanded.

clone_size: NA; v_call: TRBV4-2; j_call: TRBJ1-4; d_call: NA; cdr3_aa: CASSRVSGPNEKLFF; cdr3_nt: TGTGCCAGCAGCCGGGTGTCAGGGCCTAATGAAAAACTGTTTTTT
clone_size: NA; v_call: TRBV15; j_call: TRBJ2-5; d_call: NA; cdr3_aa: CATSREDRSGGETQYF; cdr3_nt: TGTGCCACCAGCAGAGAAGACAGGTCGGGGGGTGAGACCCAGTACTTC
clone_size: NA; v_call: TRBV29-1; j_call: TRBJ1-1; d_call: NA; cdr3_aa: CSVERRMNTEAFF; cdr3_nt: TGCAGCGTTGAACGGCGGATGAACACTGAAGCTTTCTTT
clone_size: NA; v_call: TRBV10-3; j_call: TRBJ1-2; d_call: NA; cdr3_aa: CAIRDKISGYTF; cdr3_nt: TGTGCCATCAGGGACAAAATTAGTGGCTACACCTTC
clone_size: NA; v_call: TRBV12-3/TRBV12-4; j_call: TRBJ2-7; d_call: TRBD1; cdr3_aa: CASRGTGKNEQYF; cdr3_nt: TGTGCCAGCAGAGGGACAGGGAAGAACGAGCAGTACTTC
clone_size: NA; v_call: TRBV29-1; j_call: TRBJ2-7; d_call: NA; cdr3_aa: CSVTQEDYEQYF; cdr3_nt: TGCAGCGTCACACAAGAGGATTACGAGCAGTACTTC
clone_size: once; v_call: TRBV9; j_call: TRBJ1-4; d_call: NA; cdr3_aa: CASSVGQSVNEKLFF; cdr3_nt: TGTGCCAGCAGCGTTGGACAGTCAGTTAATGAAAAACTGTTTTTT
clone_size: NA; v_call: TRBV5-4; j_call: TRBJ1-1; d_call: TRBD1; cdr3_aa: CASRLGTDTEAFF; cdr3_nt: TGTGCCAGCAGATTAGGGACAGACACTGAAGCTTTCTTT
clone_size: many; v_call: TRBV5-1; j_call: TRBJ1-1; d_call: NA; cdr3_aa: CASRPDTEPEAFF; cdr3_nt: TGCGCCAGCAGGCCAGACACCGAACCCGAAGCTTTCTTT
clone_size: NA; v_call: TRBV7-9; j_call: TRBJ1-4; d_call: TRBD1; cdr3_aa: CASSANRGRSEKLFF; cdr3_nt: TGTGCCAGCAGCGCCAACAGGGGGCGTTCGGAAAAACTGTTTTTT
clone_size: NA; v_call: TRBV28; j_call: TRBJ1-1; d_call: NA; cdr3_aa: CASLVSHWNTEAFF; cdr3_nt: TGTGCCAGCCTAGTCTCTCACTGGAACACTGAAGCTTTCTTT
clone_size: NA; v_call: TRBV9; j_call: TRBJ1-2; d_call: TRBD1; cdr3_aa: CASSGGTGEFYGYTF; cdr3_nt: TGTGCCAGCAGCGGAGGGACAGGGGAGTTTTATGGCTACACCTTC